This record covers a single TCR beta chain. The CDR3 runs to 12 residues. Germline V gives CDR1 SGHRS, CDR2 YFSETQ. The V gene end was trimmed by 6 bases and the J gene end by 6 bases; junction bases not matched to a gene: 3. As originally analysed: Amplification with reference gene primers provided the estimates of nucleated cell counts. Assay: immunoSEQ multiplex PCR; the TCRdb copy retains only in-frame clones and omits some. The V and J calls and the clone size are those of that table, but D and trimming were determined from the DNA. Of 50,000 to 65,000 clones in the sample, approximately 91% were seen once. The data derive from a study of blood T cell repertoires in COVID-19.

Sequenced input: peripheral blood. The rearrangement uses TRBV5-1 and TRBJ2-1, with TRBD2 identical over 7 bases. The TCR originated in a man aged 50-59 years with active COVID-19. This chain's CDR3 is CASKGGGNEQFF. The CDR3 DNA reads as TGCGCCAGCAAGGGCGGGGGCAATGAGCAGTTCTTC. Looking up the rest from reference TRBV5-1 and TRBJ2-1 gives the full variable domain: KAGVTQTPRYLIKTRGQQVTLSCSPISGHRSVSWYQQTPGQGLQFLFEYFSETQRNKGNFPGRFSGRQFSNSRSEMNVSTLELGDSALYLCASKGGGNEQFFGPGTRLTVL.